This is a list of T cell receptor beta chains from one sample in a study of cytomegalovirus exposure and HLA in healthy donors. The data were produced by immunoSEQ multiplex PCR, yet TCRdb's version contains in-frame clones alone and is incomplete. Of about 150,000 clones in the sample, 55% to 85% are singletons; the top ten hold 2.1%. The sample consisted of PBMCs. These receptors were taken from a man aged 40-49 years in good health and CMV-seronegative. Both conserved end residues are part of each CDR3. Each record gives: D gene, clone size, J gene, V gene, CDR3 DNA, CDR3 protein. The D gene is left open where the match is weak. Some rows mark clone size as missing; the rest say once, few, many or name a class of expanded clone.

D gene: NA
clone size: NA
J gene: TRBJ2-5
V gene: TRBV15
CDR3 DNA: TGTGCCACCAGCCAAATCCCTCTAGGGACCCAGTACTTC
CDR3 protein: CATSQIPLGTQYF

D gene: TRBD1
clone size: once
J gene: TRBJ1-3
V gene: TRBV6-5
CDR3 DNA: TGTGCCAGCAGACCCCGGGACAGGCGAAACACCATATATTTT
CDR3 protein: CASRPRDRRNTIYF

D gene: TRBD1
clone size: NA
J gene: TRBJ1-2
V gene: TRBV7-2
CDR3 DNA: TGTGCCAGCAGCCCCGACGGACAGGATCGTGGCTACACCTTC
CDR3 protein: CASSPDGQDRGYTF

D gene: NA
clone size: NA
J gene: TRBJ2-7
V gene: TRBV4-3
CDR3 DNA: TGCGCCAGCAGCCAAGATCCGGGCAGGAGGGGCGAGCAGTACTTC
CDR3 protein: CASSQDPGRRGEQYF

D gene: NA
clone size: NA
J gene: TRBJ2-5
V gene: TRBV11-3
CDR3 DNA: TGTGCCAGCAGTCCGAGATCGGGGACCCAGTACTTC
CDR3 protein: CASSPRSGTQYF

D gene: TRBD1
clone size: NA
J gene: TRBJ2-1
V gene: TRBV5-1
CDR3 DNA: TGCGCCAGCGGTTATCCGGGACAGTACAATGAGCAGTTCTTC
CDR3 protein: CASGYPGQYNEQFF

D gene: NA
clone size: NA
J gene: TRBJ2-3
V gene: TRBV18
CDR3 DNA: TGTGCCAGCTCACCACGGGGGACTAGCACAGATACGCAGTATTTT
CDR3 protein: CASSPRGTSTDTQYF

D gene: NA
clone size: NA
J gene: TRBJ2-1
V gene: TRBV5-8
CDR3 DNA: TGTGCCAGCAGCGCCACTAGGACCTACAATGAGCAGTTCTTC
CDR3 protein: CASSATRTYNEQFF

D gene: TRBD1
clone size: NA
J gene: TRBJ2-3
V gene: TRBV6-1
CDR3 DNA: TGTGCCAGCAGTGTGGACAGGAAATACACAGATACGCAGTATTTT
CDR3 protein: CASSVDRKYTDTQYF

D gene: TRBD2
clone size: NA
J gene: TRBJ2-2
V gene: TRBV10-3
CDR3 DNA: TGTGCCATCAAGAGTAGCGGGAGTGAGGGGACCGGGGAGCTGTTTTTT
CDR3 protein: CAIKSSGSEGTGELFF

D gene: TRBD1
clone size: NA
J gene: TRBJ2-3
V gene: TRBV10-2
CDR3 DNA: TGCGCCAGCAGTGAGACGGCGACAGGGATAGATACGCAGTATTTT
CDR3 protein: CASSETATGIDTQYF

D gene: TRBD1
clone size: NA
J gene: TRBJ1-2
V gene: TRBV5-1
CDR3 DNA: TGCGCCAGCAGCTTGGTCGGACAGGCAAACTATGGCTACACCTTC
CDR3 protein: CASSLVGQANYGYTF

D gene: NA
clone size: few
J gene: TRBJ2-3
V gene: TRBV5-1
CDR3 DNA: TGCGCCAGCAGCACATCTAGCGATCTCGATACGCAGTATTTT
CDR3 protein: CASSTSSDLDTQYF

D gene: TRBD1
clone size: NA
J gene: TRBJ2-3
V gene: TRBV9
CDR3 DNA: TGTGCCAGCAGCGAGCGACAGGGGGGGACAGATACGCAGTATTTT
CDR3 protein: CASSERQGGTDTQYF

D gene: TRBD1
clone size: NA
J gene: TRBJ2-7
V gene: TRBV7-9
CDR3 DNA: TGTGCCAGCAGCGTAACCGGGACAGGGGGCACCTACGAGCAGTACTTC
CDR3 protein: CASSVTGTGGTYEQYF

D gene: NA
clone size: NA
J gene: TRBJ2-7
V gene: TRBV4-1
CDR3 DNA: TGCGCCAGCAGCCAAGATCCTAGCGCCCGATACGAGCAGTACTTC
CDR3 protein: CASSQDPSARYEQYF

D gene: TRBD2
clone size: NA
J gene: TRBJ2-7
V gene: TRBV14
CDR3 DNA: TGTGCCAGCAGCCCGCGCGGGACTAGAATTCACGAGCAGTACTTC
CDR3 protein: CASSPRGTRIHEQYF

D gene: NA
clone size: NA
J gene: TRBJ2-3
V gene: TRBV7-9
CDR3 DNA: TGTGCCAGCAGCTTAGCAGGGGGAAAGAGAGGCACAGATACGCAGTATTTT
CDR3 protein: CASSLAGGKRGTDTQYF

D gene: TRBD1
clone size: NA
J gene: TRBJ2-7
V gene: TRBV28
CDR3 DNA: TGTGCCAGCAGTTTACACGGGACAGCTTCCTACGAGCAGTACTTC
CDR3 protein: CASSLHGTASYEQYF

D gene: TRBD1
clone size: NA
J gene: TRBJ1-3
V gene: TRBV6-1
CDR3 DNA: TGTGCCAGCAGGGAACAGGGGGCGCTGGGAAACACCATATATTTT
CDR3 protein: CASREQGALGNTIYF

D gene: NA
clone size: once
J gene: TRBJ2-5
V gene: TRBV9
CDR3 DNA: TGTGCCAGCAGCGTAGGCGGTCGAGAGACCCAGTACTTC
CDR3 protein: CASSVGGRETQYF

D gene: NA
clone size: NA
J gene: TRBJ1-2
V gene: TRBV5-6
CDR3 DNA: TGTGCCAGCAGCTTGTCGGGGGGAGGTGGCTACACCTTC
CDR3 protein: CASSLSGGGGYTF

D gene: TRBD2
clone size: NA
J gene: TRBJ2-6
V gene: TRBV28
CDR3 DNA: TGTGCCAGCCGGGGGGACCGCGTCAGTGGATCGGCCAACGTCCTGACTTTC
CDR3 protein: CASRGDRVSGSANVLTF

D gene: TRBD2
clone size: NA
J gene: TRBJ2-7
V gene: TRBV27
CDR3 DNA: TGTGCCAGCAGTTTGGGGCGGGGGGGCCGGGACGAGCAGTACTTC
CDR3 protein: CASSLGRGGRDEQYF

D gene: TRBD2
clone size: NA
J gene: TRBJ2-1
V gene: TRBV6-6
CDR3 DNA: TGTGCCAGCAGTTACGTGACTAGCGGGAGGATCTATGAGCAGTTCTTC
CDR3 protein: CASSYVTSGRIYEQFF

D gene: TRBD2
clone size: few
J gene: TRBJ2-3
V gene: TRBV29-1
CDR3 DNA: TGCAGCGTTGATAAAAGGGCTAGCGGGGGGGCGGGATCCCCAGGTTGGGGTTCAGATACGCAGTATTTT
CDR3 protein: CSVDKRASGGAGSPGWGSDTQYF

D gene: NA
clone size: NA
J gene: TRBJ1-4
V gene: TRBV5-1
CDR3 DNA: TGCGCCAGCAGCCGTGGGGGGGCCAGGTCTAATGAAAAACTGTTTTTT
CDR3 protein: CASSRGGARSNEKLFF